The next 7 T cell receptor beta chains were all read from a single sample in a study of control samples from healthy donors and cancer patients. Profiled with immunoSEQ multiplex PCR; TCRdb holds only in-frame clones, not every one. The sample consists of 110,000 to 150,000 clones, roughly 90% of them appearing once. The sequencing input was blood. Receptor source: a man aged 25 to 40 in good health.

The rearrangement links TRBV27 to TRBJ1-2, with TRBD1 as a possible D gene (6 bases). Germline CDR1 reads MNHEY; CDR2 reads SMNVEV (reference sequence). Between the trimmed V and J ends, which lost 3 bases and 8 bases, there was a span of 13 bases. The length of the CDR3 is 13 residues. DNA of the CDR3: TGTGCCAGCAGTTTGGGGGGGGCGGGAGGCTACACCTTC. This encodes CASSLGGAGGYTF.

This CDR3 reads CASSRQRGKDTQYF. In DNA form, the CDR3 reads TGTGCCAGCAGCCGGCAGCGGGGAAAGGATACGCAGTATTTT. The chain is built from TRBV3-1 (or the pseudogene TRBV3-2) and TRBJ2-3; 7 nucleotides match TRBD2. The germline V gene has CDR1 LGHDT and CDR2 YNNKEL (reference sequence). The CDR3 has 14 residues. Trimming cost V 4 bases and J 6 bases; bases outside gene matches: 7.

The chain uses TRBV11-2 and TRBJ2-5, with D hard to call. The CDR3 covers 14 residues. V shed 2 bases and J shed 5 bases, with 12 bases lying between them. Per the germline V gene, CDR1 is SGHAT and CDR2 is FQNNGV. CDR3 DNA: TGTGCCAGCAGCTTAAACGGTGGGCCCGAGACCCAGTACTTC. Its translation is CASSLNGGPETQYF.

The chain links TRBV7-3 to TRBJ1-1, with D uncertain. Trimming removed 0 bases at V and 1 base at J, with 9 bases between. The CDR3 spans 15 residues. Germline V CDR1 and CDR2: SGHTA, FQGTGA. The CDR3 here is CASSLTGSANTEAFF. Written as DNA, the CDR3 is TGTGCCAGCAGCTTAACGGGATCCGCGAACACTGAAGCTTTCTTT.

The chain carries TRBV4-3 and TRBJ1-3; D possibly corresponds to TRBD1 (5 bases). Germline CDR1 is LGHNA and CDR2 is YSLEER. V gave up 0 bases and J gave up 4 bases, with 13 bases separating them. The CDR3 totals 16 residues. CDR3 amino acids: CASSQDHEGLGNTIYF. Written as DNA, the CDR3 is TGCGCCAGCAGCCAAGATCATGAGGGGCTAGGAAACACCATATATTTT.

The chain recombines TRBV5-5 with TRBJ2-7; 10 bases line up with TRBD2. This CDR3 contains 15 residues. V lost 0 bases and J lost 6; bases outside the gene matches: 6. Germline CDR1 is SGHKS and CDR2 is YYEKEE (reference sequence). CDR3 coding DNA: TGTGCCAGCAGCTTGGTGCTAGCGGGAGCCCGCGAGCAGTACTTC. Its protein is CASSLVLAGAREQYF.

There are a few counts of this clone. The V gene is TRBV12-3 or TRBV12-4, the J gene TRBJ1-4; D uncertain. Trimming took 7 bases from V and 7 from J, leaving 7 bases between them. The CDR3 consists of 11 residues. The CDR3 DNA follows: TGTGCCAGCACCAACGGTGAAAAACTGTTTTTT. Protein: CASTNGEKLFF.